This T cell receptor beta chain was obtained from a study of T cells expressing NK-cell markers. The overall study: From sorted CD3+CD56+NKG2C+, CD3+CD56+NKG2C- and CD3+CD56-NKG2C+ T cells came the TCR beta repertoires.

This CDR3 spans 14 amino acids. Germline V CDR1 and CDR2: SGHRS, YFSETQ. TCRdb reanalyzed the 5' RACE reads and collapses them to one entry per CDR3 protein, without DNA. Its table records about 430,000 distinct CDR3 sequences. The genes are TRBV5-1 and TRBJ2-5. Sequencing was performed on blood T cells: a sorted CD56 or NKG2C T cell subset, CD4+ or CD8+ T cells, or bulk PBMC T cells (not recorded which). This TCR derives from a woman between 45 and 65 years old in good health. The CDR3 loop is CASSYGSSAETQYF.